Shown below are 22 T cell receptor beta chains from a single sample sequenced in a study of response to subunit inactivated influenza vaccine (dated by TCRdb to 2016 to 2019). Library preparation used RT-PCR. Sequencing instrument: Illumina HiSeq 2500. Through fastp at Q25 and MiXCR, TCRdb rebuilt clones from the public reads, retaining in-frame beta chains. Each CDR3 protein gets just one entry, which takes the most common genes and DNA from the rows behind it. Present in this sample are around 710,000 distinct CDR3 sequences, about 15% of which were seen just once. The ten largest clones represent 6% to 7% of the sample. This specimen was PBMCs from blood, taken roughly 2 weeks before vaccination. These receptors came from a man aged 50-59 years who received an inactivated influenza vaccine. Donor details come from another sample of the same person, matched by shared clones.

The rearrangement links TRBV11-1 to TRBJ2-1; TRBD2 matches 14 bases. Germline V gene data show CDR1 as SGHAT and CDR2 as FQDESV (reference sequence). This CDR3 spans 20 amino acids. Germline trimming cut 7 bases from V and 4 bases from J; bases unmatched to any gene: 18. The CDR3 bases are TGTGCCAGCACCTCTTATGGGGACGGCGGACTAGCGGGGGGATACAATGAGCAGTTCTTC. This sequence encodes CASTSYGDGGLAGGYNEQFF.

This clonotype was seen ten or more times. The rearrangement joins TRBV20-1 to TRBJ2-7; D remains unclear. This CDR3 is 13 amino acids long. V lost 0 bases, J lost 1 base, and 7 bases lay in between. The germline CDR1 and CDR2 sequences are DFQATT and SNEGSKA (reference sequence). The CDR3 protein is CSARESLSYEQYF. The DNA of the CDR3 is TGCAGTGCTAGAGAGTCACTTTCCTACGAGCAGTACTTC.

The chain joins TRBV20-1 to TRBJ2-7; 7 nucleotides align to TRBD1. V shed 5 bases and J 5 bases; nucleotides not matched to a gene: 6. The germline CDR1 and CDR2 sequences are DFQATT and SNEGSKA (reference sequence). There are 12 residues in the CDR3. The CDR3 is CSASDRDHEQYF. The CDR3 region has the DNA TGCAGTGCTTCTGACAGGGACCACGAGCAGTACTTC.

The V gene is TRBV7-9, the J gene TRBJ1-1, with D possibly matching TRBD1 (5 bases). The CDR3 totals 14 residues. V shed 5 bases and J shed 1 base, with 11 bases lying between them. The germline V gene encodes CDR1 SEHNR and CDR2 FQNEAQ (reference sequence). The CDR3 bases are TGTGCCAGCAGCCCCAGGGCGACGAACACTGAAGCTTTCTTT. Protein: CASSPRATNTEAFF.

Written as DNA, the CDR3 is TGTGCCAGCAGTATCGGGACTACGCTCACAGATACGCAGTATTTT. Its translation is CASSIGTTLTDTQYF. J is TRBJ2-3 and V is TRBV12-3 or TRBV12-4; TRBD2 agrees at 7 bases. This CDR3 has 15 residues. V dropped 5 bases and J dropped 2; count of bases not matched to a gene: 7.

At least ten counts were recorded for this clonotype. This rearrangement joins TRBV6-4 to TRBJ1-5, with D maybe TRBD1 (5 bases). Trimming took 8 bases from V and 9 from J, leaving 29 bases between them. The CDR3 has 17 residues. Germline lookup yields CDR1 MRHNA and CDR2 SNTAGT. The CDR3: CASPTEVDPRGEGPQHF. CDR3 sequence (DNA): TGTGCCAGCCCAACCGAAGTGGATCCTCGAGGGGAAGGGCCCCAGCATTTT.

CDR3: CATSSDTTGHQPQHF. CDR3 coding DNA: TGTGCCACCAGCAGCGACACGACGGGTCATCAGCCCCAGCATTTT. The rearrangement uses TRBV15 and TRBJ1-5; D remains unclear. Trimming took off 3 bases at V and 5 bases at J, with 14 bases between the two ends. Germline V lookup: CDR1 LNHNV, CDR2 YYDKDF (reference sequence). CDR3 length equals 15 residues.

The table lists this clonotype with a few counts. The rearrangement links TRBV4-3 to TRBJ1-2, with 9 bases aligning to TRBD1. Trimming cost V 2 bases and J 8 bases; bases outside gene matches: 9. The CDR3 is 15 amino acids. Germline V gene data show CDR1 as LGHNA and CDR2 as YSLEER. CDR3 sequence (DNA): TGCGCCAGCAGCCAAACCTTGACAGGGGGAGGGGGCTACACCTTC. Translating it yields CASSQTLTGGGGYTF.

This clonotype was observed a few times. V and J are TRBV15 and TRBJ2-1; 7 nucleotides agree with TRBD2. Losses at the gene ends were 0 bases for V and 10 bases for J; bases not matched to a gene: 3. The CDR3 runs to 13 residues. CDR1 is LNHNV, CDR2 YYDKDF, per germline (reference sequence). Here the CDR3 reads CATSRDLGGEQFF. The CDR3 DNA reads TGTGCCACCAGCAGAGATCTCGGGGGGGAGCAGTTCTTC.

This clonotype was recorded at least ten times. The genes are TRBV5-5 and TRBJ1-2, with D perhaps TRBD1 (6 bases). From germline, CDR1 is SGHKS and CDR2 YYEKEE (reference sequence). V gave up 4 bases and J gave up 8 bases, with 15 bases separating them. CDR3 length: 13 residues. In DNA form, the CDR3 reads TGTGCCAGCAGCGGCACAGGGCCGGGAGGCTACACCTTC. It encodes CASSGTGPGGYTF.

This clonotype was counted a few times. The rearrangement links TRBV12-3 or TRBV12-4 to TRBJ2-4; perhaps D is TRBD1 or TRBD2 (5 bases each). V lost 3 bases and J 9 bases, leaving 12 bases between the germline ends. The length of the CDR3 is 13 residues. The CDR3 bases are TGTGCCAGCAGTTTTGATGGGGGAAGCATTCAGTACTTC. It yields the protein CASSFDGGSIQYF.

This clonotype came up a few times. The chain employs TRBV20-1 and TRBJ2-3; 7 bases are shared with TRBD2. CDR1 is DFQATT, CDR2 SNEGSKA, per germline (reference sequence). CDR3 length equals 15 residues. Losses at the gene ends were 1 base for V and 3 bases for J; bases not matched to a gene: 7. The CDR3 loop is CSARAGTTSTDTQYF. CDR3 DNA: TGCAGTGCTAGAGCCGGGACTACTTCTACAGATACGCAGTATTTT.

This clonotype was counted a few times. The rearrangement joins TRBV14 to TRBJ2-5; D might be TRBD2 (6 bases). The CDR3 totals 15 residues. V lost 1 base, J lost 0 bases, and 9 bases lay in between. CDR1 is SGHDN, CDR2 FVKESK, per germline. The CDR3 DNA reads TGTGCCAGCAGCCAAGGGATAGCGGACCAAGAGACCCAGTACTTC. It translates to CASSQGIADQETQYF. The complete variable domain, with remaining parts taken from reference TRBV14 and TRBJ2-5, reads EAGVTQFPSHSVIEKGQTVTLRCDPISGHDNLYWYRRVMGKEIKFLLHFVKESKQDESGMPNNRFLAERTGGTYSTLKVQPAELEDSGVYFCASSQGIADQETQYFGPGTRLLVL.

This rearrangement joins TRBV20-1 to TRBJ2-1; 9 nucleotides agree with TRBD2. CDR3 size: 14 residues. The junction had 5 bases not matched to a gene; V was cut back by 6 bases and J by 2 bases. Germline V lookup: CDR1 DFQATT, CDR2 SNEGSKA (reference sequence). CDR3 nucleotides: TGCAGTGCAATAGCGGGAGTGCCCTACAATGAGCAGTTCTTC. Amino acids: CSAIAGVPYNEQFF.

This clonotype was counted ten times or more. V and J are TRBV6-2 or TRBV6-3 and TRBJ1-5, with TRBD1 as a possible D gene (6 bases). Germline V gives CDR1 MNHEY, CDR2 SVGEGT. V lost 0 bases and J lost 6, with 12 bases in between. The length of the CDR3 is 15 residues. The DNA for the CDR3 is TGTGCCAGCAGTTACTCGAGGGGGAATGGTCAGCCCCAGCATTTT. This translates into CASSYSRGNGQPQHF.

The CDR3 bases are TGTGCCAGCAGCTTAACAGGGGGCCCTACTGGGGCCAACGTCCTGACTTTC. Residues: CASSLTGGPTGANVLTF. This chain uses TRBV7-2 with TRBJ2-6; 9 bases match TRBD1. The V gene end was trimmed by 2 bases and the J gene end by 2 bases; junction bases not matched to a gene: 4. Germline values: CDR1 SGHTA, CDR2 FQGNSA. CDR3 size: 17 residues. The full variable domain, rest sourced from reference TRBV7-2 and TRBJ2-6, is GAGVSQSPSNKVTEKGKDVELRCDPISGHTALYWYRQSLGQGLEFLIYFQGNSAPDKSGLPSDRFSAERTGGSVSTLTIQRTQQEDSAVYLCASSLTGGPTGANVLTFGAGSRLTVL.

This clonotype was detected ten times or more. The gene calls are TRBV5-1 and TRBJ2-6; D not certain. CDR1 is SGHRS and CDR2 is YFSETQ in the germline V gene. The CDR3 consists of 14 residues. V was shortened by 4 bases and J by 0 bases, with 5 bases between the two germline ends. The CDR3 nucleotides read TGCGCCAGCAGCCCGCACTCTGGGGCCAACGTCCTGACTTTC. Protein product: CASSPHSGANVLTF.

This clonotype was observed a few times. One junction end does not reproduce the germline sequence, and a read error may be involved. The CDR3 sequence: CASSYSTRAINIQYF. The CDR3 DNA reads TGTGCCAGCAGTTACTCGACGCGGGCCATAAACATTCAGTACTTC. V and J are TRBV6-2 or TRBV6-3 and TRBJ2-4; tentative D call: TRBD2 (5 bases). This CDR3 region has 15 residues. The germline V gene encodes CDR1 MNHEY and CDR2 SVGEGT.

This chain joins TRBV10-3 and TRBJ2-3, with TRBD2 matching 7 bases. The germline gives CDR1 ENHRY, CDR2 SYGVKD. This CDR3 spans 17 amino acids. J gave up 0 bases and V 2 bases, and 8 bases lay outside the gene matches. CDR3 in DNA: TGTGCCATCAGTGAGGCTAGCGGAGTGGGTAGCACAGATACGCAGTATTTT. Translated: CAISEASGVGSTDTQYF.

This clonotype has more than one count but fewer than ten. J is TRBJ1-5 and V is TRBV27; D ambiguous. The germline V gene has CDR1 MNHEY and CDR2 SMNVEV (reference sequence). The germline V and J ends were trimmed by 3 bases and 2 bases, with 11 bases remaining between them. The CDR3 is made up of 15 amino acids. In DNA form, the CDR3 reads TGTGCCAGCAGTTTCTTTCCTCGGGGCAATCAGCCCCAGCATTTT. Translating it yields CASSFFPRGNQPQHF.

The chain is built from TRBV11-2 and TRBJ2-6; 7 bases map to TRBD1. CDR1 and CDR2 (germline): SGHAT, FQNNGV. V trimming: 1 base; J trimming: 2 bases; junction bases outside the gene matches: 11. The CDR3 is 19 residues long. The CDR3 here is CASSLVAGGRVAGANVLTF. CDR3 nucleotides: TGTGCCAGCAGCTTAGTTGCAGGGGGAAGAGTAGCTGGGGCCAACGTCCTGACTTTC.

The gene calls are TRBV4-3 and TRBJ2-7, with 7 bases identical to TRBD2. This CDR3 is 15 amino acids long. V shed 3 bases, J shed 3 bases, and the junction held 8 bases outside the gene matches. Germline-derived CDR1 and CDR2 are LGHNA and YSLEER. In nucleotides, the CDR3 is TGCGCCAGCAGCCAGGGCGGGAGTGGTCGCTACGAGCAGTACTTC. As protein: CASSQGGSGRYEQYF.